This T cell receptor (beta chain) is drawn from a study of low-dose radiotherapy and immunotherapy resistance in tumors. V was trimmed by 4 bases and J by 3 bases, leaving 7 bases between them. The germline gives CDR1 SQVTM, CDR2 ANQGSEA. The CDR3 covers 11 residues. Time point of the sample: after trial treatment. Specified treatment: LDRT plus nivolumab, ipilimumab, low-dose cyclophosphamide and aspirin (RACIN trial). Each donor was administered nivolumab, ipilimumab, aspirin, low-dose cyclophosphamide and low-dose radiotherapy. First-strand cDNA relied on TRAV- and TRBV-specific primers spanning alpha and beta chains. TCR amplification used roughly 18 PCR cycles, a constant-region primer and a V-primer adapter. Using its own MiXCR run on the reads, TCRdb lists one record per CDR3 protein. The data contain about 100,000 distinct CDR3 sequences, 20% to 25% of them singletons.

The chain has TRBV29-1 and TRBJ2-7; unclear D gene. The origin of this receptor is a male donor with prostate cancer. The sample consisted of PBMCs, taken after low-dose radiotherapy plus immunotherapy. Here the CDR3 DNA reads TGCAGCGTTGGTTCGGACTACGAGCAGTACTTC. Translated: CSVGSDYEQYF.